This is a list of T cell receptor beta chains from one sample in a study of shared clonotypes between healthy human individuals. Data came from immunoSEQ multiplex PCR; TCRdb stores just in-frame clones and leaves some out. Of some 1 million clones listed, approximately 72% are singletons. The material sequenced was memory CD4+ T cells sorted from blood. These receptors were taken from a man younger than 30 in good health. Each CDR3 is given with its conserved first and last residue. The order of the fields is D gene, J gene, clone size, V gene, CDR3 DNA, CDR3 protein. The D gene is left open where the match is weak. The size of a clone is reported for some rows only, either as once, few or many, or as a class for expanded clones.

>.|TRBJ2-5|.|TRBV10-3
TGTGCCATCTCGACCACCGATACACAAGAGACCCAGTACTTC
CAISTTDTQETQYF
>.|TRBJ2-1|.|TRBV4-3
TGCGCCAGCAGCCAAGATACACTCCCCGCGAATGAGCAGTTCTTC
CASSQDTLPANEQFF
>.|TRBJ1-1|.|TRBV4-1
TGCGCCAGCAGCCAAGATCGTGCAGGCACTGAAGCTTTCTTT
CASSQDRAGTEAFF
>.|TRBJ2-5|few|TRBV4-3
TGCGCCAGCAGCCAAGATGTGCGGCAGATAAAGTACTTC
CASSQDVRQIKYF
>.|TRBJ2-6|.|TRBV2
TGTGCCAGCACGGGAAGCCTCCCCTCTGGGGCCAACGTCCTGACTTTC
CASTGSLPSGANVLTF
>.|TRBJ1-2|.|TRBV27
TGTGCCAGCAGTGGAAGGCAGGGGTGGGATGGCTACACCTTC
CASSGRQGWDGYTF
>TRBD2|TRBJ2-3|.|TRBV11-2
TGTGCCAGCAGCTCGGGCGCTAGCGGCATCACAGATACGCAGTATTTT
CASSSGASGITDTQYF
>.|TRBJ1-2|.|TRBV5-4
TGTGCCAGCAGCACCCCGGATAACTATGGCTACACCTTC
CASSTPDNYGYTF
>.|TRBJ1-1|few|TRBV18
TGTGCCAGCTCATCGGACCTGAACACTGAAGCTTTCTTT
CASSSDLNTEAFF
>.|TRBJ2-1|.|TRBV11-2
TGTGCCAGCAGCCCCGGGCGGTCGAGCTCCTACAATGAGCAGTTCTTC
CASSPGRSSSYNEQFF
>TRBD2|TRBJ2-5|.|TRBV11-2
TGTGCCAGCAGCTTAGATGTCGCTAGCGGGACGGAGACCCAGTACTTC
CASSLDVASGTETQYF
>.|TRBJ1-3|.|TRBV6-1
TGTGCCAGCACCCCGCTGAACTCTGGAAACACCATATATTTT
CASTPLNSGNTIYF
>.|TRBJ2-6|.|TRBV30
TGTGCCTGGAGCGTTACTGGGGCCAACGTCCTGACTTTT
CAWSVTGANVLTF
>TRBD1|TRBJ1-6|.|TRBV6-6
TGTGCCAGCAGACCGACAGGGGCCAATTCACCCCTCCACTTT
CASRPTGANSPLHF
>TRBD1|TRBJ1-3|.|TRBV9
TGTGCCAGCAGCACTCGGACAGGCGGAAACACCATATATTTT
CASSTRTGGNTIYF
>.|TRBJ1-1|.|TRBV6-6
TGTGCCAGCACATTCCAGGGCCTAAACACTGAAGCTTTCTTT
CASTFQGLNTEAFF
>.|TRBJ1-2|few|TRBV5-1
TGCGCCAGCAGCTTGGAGGAGGGGAGGAACTATGGCTACACCTTC
CASSLEEGRNYGYTF
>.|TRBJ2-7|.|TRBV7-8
TGTGCCAGCAGCCCCGCCGGCGTCTACGAGCAGTACTTC
CASSPAGVYEQYF
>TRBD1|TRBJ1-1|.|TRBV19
TGTGCCAGTAGGACCGTAAAGGGGGCACTGAACACTGAAGCTTTCTTT
CASRTVKGALNTEAFF
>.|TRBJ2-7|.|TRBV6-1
TGTGCCAGCAGTGGGTCGGCCTACGAGCAGTACTTC
CASSGSAYEQYF
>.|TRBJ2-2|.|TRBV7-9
TGTGCCAGCAGCTTAGTAGAAATCACCGGGGAGCTGTTTTTT
CASSLVEITGELFF
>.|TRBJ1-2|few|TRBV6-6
TGTGCCAGCACACCTGGCGACAGTCCCCGAAGAGGCTACACCTTC
CASTPGDSPRRGYTF
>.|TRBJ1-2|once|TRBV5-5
TGTGCCAGCAGCTTGGGAGGGAAGCCAGCCAACTATGGCTACACCTTC
CASSLGGKPANYGYTF
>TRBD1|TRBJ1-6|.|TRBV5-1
TGCGCCAGCAGCTTGGATGGGACAGGTCATTCACCCCTCCACTTT
CASSLDGTGHSPLHF
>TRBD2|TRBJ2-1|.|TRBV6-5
TGTGCCAGCAGTTACAGGCGGACTAGCGGCTTCAATGAGCAGTTCTTC
CASSYRRTSGFNEQFF
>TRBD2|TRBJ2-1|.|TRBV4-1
TGCGCCAGCAGCCCGAGCGGGCTAGCGGGAGTGGGGTCCTACAATGAGCAGTTCTTC
CASSPSGLAGVGSYNEQFF
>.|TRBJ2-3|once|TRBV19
TGTGCCAGTAGTAGCCCAGGTGACAGGAGCACAGATACGCAGTATTTT
CASSSPGDRSTDTQYF
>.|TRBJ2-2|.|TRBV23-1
TGCGCCAGCAGTCGAAGGGGACATCCCGGGGAGCTGTTTTTT
CASSRRGHPGELFF
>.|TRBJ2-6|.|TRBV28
TGTGCCAGCAGTCGACGGGGCTCTGGGGCCAACGTCCTGACTTTC
CASSRRGSGANVLTF
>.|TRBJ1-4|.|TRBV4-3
TGCGCCAGCAGCCAAGGGTTGGGCGAAAAACTGTTTTTT
CASSQGLGEKLFF
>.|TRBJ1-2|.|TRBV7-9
TGTGCCAGCAGCTTTGTAGGGGCCCTCGATGGCTACACCTTC
CASSFVGALDGYTF
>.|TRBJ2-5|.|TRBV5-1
TGCGCCAGCAGCTTGGCTGGGGCGGAAGAGACCCAGTACTTC
CASSLAGAEETQYF
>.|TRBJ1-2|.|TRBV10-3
TGTGCCATCACCCCAGACAGGTCCTATGGCTACACCTTC
CAITPDRSYGYTF
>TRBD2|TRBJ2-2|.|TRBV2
TGTGCCAGCAGCGTCGAGGCGGGGGGCACCGGGGAGCTGTTTTTT
CASSVEAGGTGELFF
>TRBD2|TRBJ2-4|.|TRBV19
TGTGCCAGTAGTATAGAATCTAGCGGGGCCGACTCAGCCAAAAACATTCAGTACTTC
CASSIESSGADSAKNIQYF
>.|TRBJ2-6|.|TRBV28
TGTGCCAGCAGGGAAGAGGGCGCTGGGGCCAACGTCCTGACTTTC
CASREEGAGANVLTF
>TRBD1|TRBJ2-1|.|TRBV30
TGTGCCTGGAGGGGGCCTCGCCGGGACAGGGGGTTCGATGAGCAGTTCTTC
CAWRGPRRDRGFDEQFF
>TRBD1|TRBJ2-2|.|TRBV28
TGTGCCAGCAGCCGGGGGACAGGGGGTCCCGGGGAGCTGTTTTTT
CASSRGTGGPGELFF
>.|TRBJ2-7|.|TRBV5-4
TGTGCCAGCAGCTTGTCTCGCCGCCTCGGCTCCTACGAGCAGTACTTC
CASSLSRRLGSYEQYF
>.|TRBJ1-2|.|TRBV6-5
TGTGCCAGCAGTTACTCTCGAAGGGGCTATGGCTACACCTTC
CASSYSRRGYGYTF
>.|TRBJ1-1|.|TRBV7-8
TGTGCCAGCAGCACGTACACTGAAGCTTTCTTT
CASSTYTEAFF
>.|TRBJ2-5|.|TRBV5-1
TGCGCCAGCAGCTACTCCCAGGGGACGGAGACCCAGTACTTC
CASSYSQGTETQYF
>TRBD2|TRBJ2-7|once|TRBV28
TGTGCCAGCAGTTCGATTACGGGGGGGTCCTACGAGCAGTACTTC
CASSSITGGSYEQYF
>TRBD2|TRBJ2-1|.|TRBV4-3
TGCGCCAGCAGCCAAGATGGTCTAGCGGGAGCCCCATACAATGAGCAGTTCTTC
CASSQDGLAGAPYNEQFF
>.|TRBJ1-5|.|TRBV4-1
TGCGCCAGCAGCCAAGAGTCAAGTGGAGGGAATCAGCCCCAGCATTTT
CASSQESSGGNQPQHF
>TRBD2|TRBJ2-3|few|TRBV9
TGTGCCAGCAGCCCGGGGAGGACTAGCGGGGGGCGCACAGATACGCAGTATTTT
CASSPGRTSGGRTDTQYF
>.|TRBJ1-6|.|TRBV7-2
TGTGCCAGCAGCTTAGTGGTTTCTGTGACGGGATCACCCCTCCACTTT
CASSLVVSVTGSPLHF
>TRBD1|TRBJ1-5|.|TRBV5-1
TGCGCCAGCAGCTTGGTGCCGGGACAGGGAAAAGCTAGGAAGAATCAGCCCCAGCATTTT
CASSLVPGQGKARKNQPQHF
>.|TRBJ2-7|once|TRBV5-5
TGTGCCAGCAGCTTACTCGGGGCCCACGAGCAGTACTTC
CASSLLGAHEQYF
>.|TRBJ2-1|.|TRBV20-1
TGCAGTGCTAGCTCCGGGACCAAAGCGTTCTTC
CSASSGTKAFF
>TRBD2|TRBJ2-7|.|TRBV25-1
TGTGCCAGCATAGCCCCGGGGGGGCGCGAGCAGTACTTC
CASIAPGGREQYF
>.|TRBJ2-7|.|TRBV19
TGTGCCAGTAGTATAAAGGTATGGTCAGGGATAGGTTTCTACGAGCAGTACTTC
CASSIKVWSGIGFYEQYF
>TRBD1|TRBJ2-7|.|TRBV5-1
TGCGCCAGCAGCCTCGGACAGGGCCCTGGACGCGAGCAGTACTTC
CASSLGQGPGREQYF
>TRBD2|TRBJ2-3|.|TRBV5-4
TGTGCCAGCAGCCCGGGACTAGCGGGGTTTACAGATACGCAGTATTTT
CASSPGLAGFTDTQYF
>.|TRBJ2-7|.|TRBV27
TGTGCCAGCACGTCCCGGGATGTCCACGAGCAGTACTTC
CASTSRDVHEQYF
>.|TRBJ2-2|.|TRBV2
TGTGCCAGCAGGAGTGGTAGACTCGGGGAGCTGTTTTTT
CASRSGRLGELFF
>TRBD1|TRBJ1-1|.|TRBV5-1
TGCGCCAGCAGCTCGAACAGGGGACCCCCGGGGAACACTGAAGCTTTCTTT
CASSSNRGPPGNTEAFF